This is a list of T cell receptor beta chains from one sample in a study of long-term antiretroviral therapy in people with HIV. Sequencing was performed with immunoSEQ multiplex PCR; in TCRdb, only in-frame clones are kept and a portion is missing. The table includes approximately 22,000 clones, less than 85% detected once. The specimen comprised unsorted PBMCs, sampled 0.5 years before starting antiretroviral therapy. All receptors derive from a man aged 40-50 years with HIV. CDR3s include the opening cysteine and the closing phenylalanine or tryptophan.

v_call	cdr3_aa
TRBV7-2	CASSLGDRGRSNEKLFF
TRBV28	CASSLGGQTNQPQHF
TRBV30	CAWSVGLEGDTQYF
TRBV11-2	CASSKVKGQGAYEQYF
TRBV30	CAWSVEYEQYF
TRBV14	CASSPRTGLSPLHF
TRBV2	CASRSREGRSSYEQYF
TRBV4-1	CASSQYPEAYEQYF
TRBV9	CASSARTANYGYTF
TRBV7-2	CASSLTQGRGEKLFF
TRBV7-2	CASSLKVAPSYEQYF
TRBV28	CASTTGPRRGYTF
TRBV15	CATSRDGEQYNEQFF
TRBV20-1	CSARENEQFF
TRBV4-1	CASSQDLWGISYEQYF
TRBV5-4	CASRGSSTDTQYF
TRBV5-5	CASSLVGQPYSGNTIYF
TRBV16	CASSQSQASGDNNEQFF
TRBV6-5	CASTHWPEAFF
TRBV5-1	CASSFSTETYNEQFF
TRBV28	CASSVGFNYGYTF
TRBV5-1	CASSPNPGDGYTF
TRBV6-1	CASTARSLGEKLFF
TRBV18	CASSRTGLRETQYF
TRBV9	CASSGRDPYEQYF
TRBV27	CASSLYPPGDFYATNEKLFF
TRBV5-5	CASSPRWQGNGYTF
TRBV6-6	CASSYSSGGQETQYF
TRBV30	CTGGANGYTF
TRBV28	CASSGSFFHAEAFF
TRBV6-6	CASSPNSNQPQHF
TRBV15	CATSRGGGVGEYEQYF
TRBV27	CASSFGQRDTEAFF
TRBV28	CASRPGGTGTAYGYTF
TRBV2	CASKREDYEQYF
TRBV18	CASSPGSQEGYTF
TRBV7-9	CASSLGPGRYEQYF
TRBV4-3	CASRVGRLNTEAFF
TRBV18	CASSQSSRGATRSTDTQYF
TRBV11-2	CASSSGTAGSTQYF
TRBV27	CATRVPGISGANVLTF
TRBV11-1	CASSLGPKRGAPTDTQYF
TRBV7-2	CASSLVAGLNEKLFF
TRBV28	CASGLQVGEQFF
TRBV5-1	CASSWGQGATEAFF
TRBV4-1	CASSQGSGNEKLFF
TRBV7-9	CASSVRGPPSSGANVLTF
TRBV2	CASRARQSSAPQHF
TRBV2	CASSIRRRADGELFF
TRBV6-6	CASRGSGGGRGEQYF
TRBV7-2	CASSSAGTAPYEQYF
TRBV11-2	CASSTIDRVAFF
TRBV19	CASTETGRYYEQYF
TRBV19	CASSSDNSYEQYF